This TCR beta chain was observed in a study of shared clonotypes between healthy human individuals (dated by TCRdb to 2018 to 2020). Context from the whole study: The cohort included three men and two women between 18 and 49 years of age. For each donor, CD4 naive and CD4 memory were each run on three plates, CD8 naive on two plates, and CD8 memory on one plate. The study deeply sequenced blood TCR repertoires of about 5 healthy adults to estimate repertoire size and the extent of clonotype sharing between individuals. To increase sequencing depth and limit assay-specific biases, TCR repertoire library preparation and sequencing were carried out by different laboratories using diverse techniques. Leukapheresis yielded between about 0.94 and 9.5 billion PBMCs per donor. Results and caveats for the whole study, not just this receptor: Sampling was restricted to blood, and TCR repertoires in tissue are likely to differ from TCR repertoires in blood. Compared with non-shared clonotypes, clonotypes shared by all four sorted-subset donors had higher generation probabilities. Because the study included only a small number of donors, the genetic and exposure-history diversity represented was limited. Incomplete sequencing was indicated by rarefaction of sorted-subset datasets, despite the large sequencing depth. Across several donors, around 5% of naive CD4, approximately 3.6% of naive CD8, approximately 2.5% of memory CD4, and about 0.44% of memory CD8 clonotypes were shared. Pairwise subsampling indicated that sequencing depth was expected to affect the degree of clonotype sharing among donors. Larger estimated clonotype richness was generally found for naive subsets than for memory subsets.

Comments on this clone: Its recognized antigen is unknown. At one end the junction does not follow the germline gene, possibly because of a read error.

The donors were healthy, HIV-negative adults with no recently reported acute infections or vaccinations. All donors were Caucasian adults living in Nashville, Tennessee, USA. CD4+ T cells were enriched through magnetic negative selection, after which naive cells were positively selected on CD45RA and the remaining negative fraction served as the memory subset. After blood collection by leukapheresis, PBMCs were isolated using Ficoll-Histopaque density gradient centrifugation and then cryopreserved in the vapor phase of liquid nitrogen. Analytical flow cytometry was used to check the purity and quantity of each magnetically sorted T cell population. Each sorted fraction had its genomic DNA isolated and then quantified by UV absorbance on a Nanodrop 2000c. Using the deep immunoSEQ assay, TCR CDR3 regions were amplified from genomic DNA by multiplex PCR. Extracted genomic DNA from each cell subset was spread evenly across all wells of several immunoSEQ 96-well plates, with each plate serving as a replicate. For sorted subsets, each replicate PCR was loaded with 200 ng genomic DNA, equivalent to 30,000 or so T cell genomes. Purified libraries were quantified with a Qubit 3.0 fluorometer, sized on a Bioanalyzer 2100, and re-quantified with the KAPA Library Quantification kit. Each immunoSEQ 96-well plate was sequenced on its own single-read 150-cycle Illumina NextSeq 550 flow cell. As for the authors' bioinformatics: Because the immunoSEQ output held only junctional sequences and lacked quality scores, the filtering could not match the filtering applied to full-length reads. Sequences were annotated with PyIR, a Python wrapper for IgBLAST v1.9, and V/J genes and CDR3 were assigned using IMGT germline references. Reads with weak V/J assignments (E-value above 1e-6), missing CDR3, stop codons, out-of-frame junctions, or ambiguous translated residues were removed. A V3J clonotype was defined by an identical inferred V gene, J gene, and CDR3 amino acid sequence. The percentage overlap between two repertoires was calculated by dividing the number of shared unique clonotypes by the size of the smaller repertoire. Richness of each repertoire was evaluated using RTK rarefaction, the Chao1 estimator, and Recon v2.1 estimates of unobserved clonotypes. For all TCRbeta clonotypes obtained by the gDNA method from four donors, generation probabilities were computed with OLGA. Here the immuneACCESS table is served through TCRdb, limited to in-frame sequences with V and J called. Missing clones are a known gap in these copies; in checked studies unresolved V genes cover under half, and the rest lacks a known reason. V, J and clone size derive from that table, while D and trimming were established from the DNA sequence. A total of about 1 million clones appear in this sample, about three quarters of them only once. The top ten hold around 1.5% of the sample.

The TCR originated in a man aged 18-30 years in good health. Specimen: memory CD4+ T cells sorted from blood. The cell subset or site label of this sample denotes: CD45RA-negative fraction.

The encoded CDR3 is CASSVREYAGELFF. The base sequence is TGTGCTAGCAGCGTCAGGGAATACGCCGGGGAGCTGTTTTTT. The rearrangement joined TRBV7-7 to TRBJ2-2; matching of 5 bases hints at TRBD1 as the D gene. Per the germline V gene (reference sequence), SSHAT is the CDR1 and FNYEAQ is the CDR2. The CDR3 spans 14 residues, from the cysteine through the phenylalanine. Left in the record is the CDR3 DNA by itself, 42 bases read in frame from the first base. Outside the CDR3, residues come from the reference TRBV7-7 and TRBJ2-2 proteins, so the full variable domain is: GAGVSQSPRYKVTKRGQDVTLRCDPISSHATLYWYQQALGQGPEFLTYFNYEAQPDKSGLPSDRFSAERPEGSISTLTIQRTEQRDSAMYRCASSVREYAGELFFGEGSRLTVL.